The 25 T cell receptor beta chains given below trace back to one sample, sequenced in a study of blood T cell repertoires in COVID-19. Using immunoSEQ multiplex PCR, the repertoire was profiled, and TCRdb retains in-frame clones only, with some absent. In the table there are about 470,000 clones, around 87% of which are singletons. Sequenced: PBMCs or T cells enriched from blood (not recorded which). All receptors derive from a woman in her late teens or twenties who had recovered from COVID-19.

The chain recombines TRBV30 with TRBJ1-5; no reliable D call. The CDR3 is 15 amino acids. Germline lookup yields CDR1 GTSNPN and CDR2 SVGIG (reference sequence). V dropped 3 bases and J dropped 3 bases, with 15 bases sitting between them. CDR3 bases: TGTGCCTGGAGCCCAAGGCGAGGTGCCAATCAGCCCCAGCATTTT. Translating it yields CAWSPRRGANQPQHF.

A few counts support this clone. The chain employs TRBV9 and TRBJ2-3; TRBD1 is a possible D gene (6 bases). CDR3 length: 17 amino acids. V was pared by 0 bases and J by 0 bases, with 14 bases between. Germline V gene data show CDR1 as SGDLS and CDR2 as YYNGEE. CDR3 region: CASSVGRTASSTDTQYF. CDR3 nucleotide sequence: TGTGCCAGCAGCGTAGGAAGGACAGCCTCAAGCACAGATACGCAGTATTTT. The full variable domain, its missing parts supplied by reference TRBV9 and TRBJ2-3, is DSGVTQTPKHLITATGQRVTLRCSPRSGDLSVYWYQQSLDQGLQFLIQYYNGEERAKGNILERFSAQQFPDLHSELNLSSLELGDSALYFCASSVGRTASSTDTQYFGPGTRLTVL.

This rearrangement joins TRBV3-1 (or the pseudogene TRBV3-2) to TRBJ1-3; no definite D call. The germline gives CDR1 LGHDT, CDR2 YNNKEL (reference sequence). The V end was cut by 3 bases, the J end by 0 bases, with 12 bases between. The CDR3 is made up of 16 amino acids. DNA of the CDR3: TGTGCCAGCAGCCAGGGATGGGAGCCCTCTGGAAACACCATATATTTT. Translation: CASSQGWEPSGNTIYF.

V and J are TRBV25-1 and TRBJ2-1; 10 bases are a match to TRBD1. The CDR3 is 16 residues long. Germline V CDR1 and CDR2: MGHDK, SYGVNS. Trimming took 3 bases from V and 8 from J; bases not matched to a gene: 10. The CDR3 DNA is TGTGCCAGCAGTGATACTTGGGACAGGGGAGGCGATGAGCAGTTCTTC. Translation gives CASSDTWDRGGDEQFF.

J is TRBJ1-2 and V is TRBV12-3 or TRBV12-4; no definite D call. The CDR3 is 13 residues long. V was cut by 0 bases and J by 7 bases, with 9 bases left in between. In DNA form, the CDR3 reads TGTGCCAGCAGTTTAGCGACGGGATCTGGCTACACCTTC. Amino acids: CASSLATGSGYTF.

The chain couples TRBV19 to TRBJ2-7, with D unresolved. The CDR3 loop spans 14 amino acids. V gave up 1 base and J gave up 0 bases, with 7 bases separating them. Germline CDR1 LNHDA, CDR2 SQIVND (reference sequence). The CDR3 is CASSIVFSSYEQYF. CDR3 bases: TGTGCCAGTAGTATAGTATTTTCCTCCTACGAGCAGTACTTC. Filled out from reference TRBV19 and TRBJ2-7, the complete variable domain reads DGGITQSPKYLFRKEGQNVTLSCEQNLNHDAMYWYRQDPGQGLRLIYYSQIVNDFQKGDIAEGYSVSREKKESFPLTVTSAQKNPTAFYLCASSIVFSSYEQYFGPGTRLTVT.

The rearrangement uses TRBV5-1 and TRBJ2-3, with D maybe TRBD2 (5 bases). V lost 0 bases and J 0 bases, leaving 11 bases between the germline ends. Germline assignment: CDR1 SGHRS and CDR2 YFSETQ. The CDR3 is 16 amino acids. CDR3 in amino acids: CASSLDFGESTDTQYF. In DNA form, the CDR3 reads TGCGCCAGCAGCTTGGATTTCGGGGAAAGCACAGATACGCAGTATTTT. The whole variable domain, filled in from reference TRBV5-1 and TRBJ2-3, reads KAGVTQTPRYLIKTRGQQVTLSCSPISGHRSVSWYQQTPGQGLQFLFEYFSETQRNKGNFPGRFSGRQFSNSRSEMNVSTLELGDSALYLCASSLDFGESTDTQYFGPGTRLTVL.

The V call is TRBV6-5, the J call TRBJ1-2, with 7 positions matching TRBD1. The CDR3 consists of 14 residues. CDR1 is MNHEY and CDR2 is SVGAGI in the germline V gene. J gave up 2 bases and V 5 bases, and 5 bases lay outside the gene matches. This CDR3 reads CASSKTGTNYGYTF. In DNA, the CDR3 is TGTGCCAGCAGTAAGACAGGGACGAACTATGGCTACACCTTC.

The CDR3 protein is CASSQGAGSRGGIGPEAFF. The CDR3 DNA follows: TGTGCCAGCAGCCAAGGGGCGGGGAGCAGGGGAGGGATTGGGCCTGAAGCTTTCTTT. The rearrangement links TRBV3-1 (or the pseudogene TRBV3-2) to TRBJ1-1; TRBD1 might be the D (6 bases). This CDR3 is built from 19 residues. CDR1 is LGHDT, CDR2 YNNKEL, per germline (reference sequence). Trimming took off 1 base at V and 6 bases at J, with 27 bases between the two ends.

The CDR3, as DNA: TGTGCCAGCAGCCATACTAGCGGGGGGACCACAGATACGCAGTATTTT. It yields the protein CASSHTSGGTTDTQYF. This chain links TRBV3-1 (or the pseudogene TRBV3-2) with TRBJ2-3, with 12 bases identical to TRBD2. Germline V gives CDR1 LGHDT, CDR2 YNNKEL (reference sequence). The length of the CDR3 is 16 residues. With V trimmed by 3 bases and J by 2 bases, 3 bases remained unmatched.

J is TRBJ1-2 and V is TRBV5-1; TRBD1 agrees at 7 bases. Per germline, CDR1 SGHRS and CDR2 YFSETQ. There are 16 residues in the CDR3. Germline trimming cut 6 bases from V and 5 bases from J; bases unmatched to any gene: 16. This chain's CDR3 is CASKPSTGLRGYGYTF. The CDR3 coding sequence is TGCGCCAGCAAACCGTCGACAGGGCTGAGGGGTTATGGCTACACCTTC.

The chain employs TRBV12-5 and TRBJ2-3; 12 bases are shared with TRBD2. Germline values: CDR1 LGHNT, CDR2 FRNRAP. The trim removed 7 bases at V and 3 bases at J, leaving 8 bases unmatched. The CDR3 is 16 residues long. The CDR3 sequence is CASAKATSGGTDTQYF. For the CDR3, the DNA is TGTGCTAGTGCCAAGGCCACTAGCGGGGGGACAGATACGCAGTATTTT.

V is TRBV4-1 and J is TRBJ1-1; D is possibly TRBD1 (6 bases). CDR1 is MGHRA and CDR2 is YSYEKL in the germline V gene. This CDR3 spans 15 amino acids. Trimming took off 0 bases at V and 1 base at J, with 9 bases between the two ends. CDR3 sequence: CASSQEEQGNTEAFF. CDR3 sequence (DNA): TGCGCCAGCAGCCAAGAGGAACAGGGGAACACTGAAGCTTTCTTT.

This clone has more than one count but fewer than ten. The genes are TRBV7-2 and TRBJ2-7; D is perhaps TRBD2 (7 bases). The V gene lost 5 bases and the J gene lost 6 bases, with 17 bases spanning the gap. This CDR3 spans 14 amino acids. Per the germline V gene, CDR1 is SGHTA and CDR2 is FQGNSA. The CDR3 nucleotides read TGTGCCAGCAGCCTGGGAACGGGGGGCTCCGAGCAGTACTTC. Its translation is CASSLGTGGSEQYF.

The J gene is TRBJ2-1, the V gene TRBV7-8; 8 nucleotides match TRBD2. Germline CDR1 is SGHVS and CDR2 is FQNEAQ. The CDR3 spans 18 residues. The V and J ends lost 0 bases and 1 base, in that order; junction bases with no gene match: 8. As DNA, the CDR3 is TGTGCCAGCAGCTTAGCGCTGGATGGCGGGGGGTCCTACAATGAGCAGTTCTTC. It is translated as CASSLALDGGGSYNEQFF. Based on the CDR3 plus reference TRBV7-8 and TRBJ2-1, the full variable domain is GAGVSQSPRYKVAKRGQDVALRCDPISGHVSLFWYQQALGQGPEFLTYFQNEAQLDKSGLPSDRFFAERPEGSVSTLKIQRTQQEDSAVYLCASSLALDGGGSYNEQFFGPGTRLTVL.

The genes are TRBV19 and TRBJ2-3; weak D call: TRBD2 (6 bases). V gave up 5 bases and J gave up 14 bases, with 20 bases separating them. Germline assignment: CDR1 LNHDA and CDR2 SQIVND (reference sequence). The CDR3 is made up of 13 amino acids. The CDR3: CASSVTRDSGLYF. For the CDR3, the DNA is TGTGCCAGTAGTGTGACACGGGACTCAGGGCTGTATTTT.

This sequence joins TRBV7-9 and TRBJ2-7; 8 bases line up with TRBD1. The CDR3 is made up of 14 amino acids. CDR1 SEHNR and CDR2 FQNEAQ come from the germline V gene (reference sequence). Trimming removed 6 bases from V and 0 bases from J; junction bases left unmatched: 4. The CDR3 spells CASSFTGGSYEQYF. The CDR3 DNA follows: TGTGCCAGCAGTTTCACAGGGGGCTCCTACGAGCAGTACTTC.

The chain has TRBV6-5 and TRBJ2-7; weak D call: TRBD1 (6 bases). This CDR3 has 11 residues. The V end lost 8 bases, the J end lost 3 bases, and 8 bases lay between the germline ends. Germline CDR1 and CDR2: MNHEY and SVGAGI. CDR3 nucleotide sequence: TGTGCCAGCTTGGACAGCTACGAGCAGTACTTC. Its translation is CASLDSYEQYF.

The gene calls are TRBV9 and TRBJ1-1; no clear D. The CDR3 covers 15 residues. With 0 bases removed from V and 3 bases from J, the gap between germline ends came to 12 bases. CDR1 is SGDLS, CDR2 YYNGEE, per germline. CDR3 amino acids: CASSVDGGRDTEAFF. CDR3 bases: TGTGCCAGCAGCGTAGATGGAGGGAGGGACACTGAAGCTTTCTTT.

This chain connects TRBV7-2 to TRBJ1-2, with 7 bases identical to TRBD1. The germline V gene encodes CDR1 SGHTA and CDR2 FQGNSA. Germline trimming cut 5 bases from V and 9 bases from J; bases unmatched to any gene: 3. The CDR3 has 11 amino acids. The DNA of the CDR3 is TGTGCCAGCAGCACACAGGGGAGCTACACCTTC. Protein product: CASSTQGSYTF.

This clone was counted a few times. The chain has TRBV6-5 and TRBJ2-7; 9 bases are a match to TRBD1. The CDR3 length is 14 residues. V was pared by 2 bases and J by 7 bases, with 6 bases of the junction left unmatched. Looked up from germline, CDR1 is MNHEY and CDR2 is SVGAGI. CDR3 sequence (DNA): TGTGCCAGCAGTTACGGAGGGACAGGGAGGGAGCAGTACTTC. Translating gives CASSYGGTGREQYF.

The genes are TRBV29-1 and TRBJ1-1; possibly TRBD1 for D (6 bases). CDR1 and CDR2 (germline): SQVTM, ANQGSEA. The V gene lost 4 bases and the J gene lost 5 bases, with 14 bases spanning the gap. CDR3 size: 13 residues. CDR3 coding DNA: TGCAGCGTTGCCCAGGGGTCTATAACTGAAGCTTTCTTT. It is translated as CSVAQGSITEAFF.

The chain has TRBV6-5 and TRBJ2-5, with 9 nucleotides matching TRBD2. The CDR3 consists of 13 residues. CDR1 is MNHEY, CDR2 SVGAGI, per germline. V shed 7 bases, J shed 7 bases, and the junction held 7 bases outside the gene matches. The CDR3 is CASILGRGGTQYF. The CDR3 region has the DNA TGTGCCAGCATTCTCGGGCGGGGGGGGACCCAGTACTTC.

The DNA for the CDR3 is TGTGCCAGCAGCCTCCCCAGACAGGGCGCGTACGAGCAGTACTTC. Protein product: CASSLPRQGAYEQYF. V and J are TRBV5-5 and TRBJ2-7; 7 nucleotides align to TRBD1. Germline CDR1 SGHKS, CDR2 YYEKEE (reference sequence). The CDR3 has 15 residues. V lost 4 bases to trimming and J lost 4 bases; unmatched junction nucleotides: 11.

This clone was observed a handful of times. V gene TRBV3-1 (or the pseudogene TRBV3-2) combines with J gene TRBJ1-2; 9 bases fit TRBD1. The ends lost 0 bases at V and 5 bases at J; junction bases unmatched: 4. The CDR3 runs 15 residues. The germline V gene encodes CDR1 LGHDT and CDR2 YNNKEL (reference sequence). As DNA, the CDR3 is TGTGCCAGCAGCCAAGACGCGGGACAGGGATATGGCTACACCTTC. Encoded protein: CASSQDAGQGYGYTF.